The rows below give T cell receptor beta chains drawn from one sample of a study of cytomegalovirus exposure and HLA in healthy donors. TCRdb's copy holds only in-frame clones and misses some; the assay was immunoSEQ multiplex PCR. The sample has around 110,000 clones, approximately 70% seen once. Input material: PBMCs. These receptors originate from a boy aged 5-17 years in good health and CMV-seronegative. The CDR3 runs from the conserved cysteine through the conserved F or W. Each record gives: CDR3 protein, V gene.

cdr3_aa: CSVVGRGSETQYF
v_call: TRBV29-1

cdr3_aa: CASSYATGYSNQPQHF
v_call: TRBV6-6

cdr3_aa: CASSDQGNYGYTF
v_call: TRBV6-5

cdr3_aa: CASSLTGEGTYEQYF
v_call: TRBV6-5

cdr3_aa: CAWSVGLADYEQYF
v_call: TRBV30

cdr3_aa: CASNSRQPRTEAFF
v_call: TRBV6-5

cdr3_aa: CASSSLAGGPETQYF
v_call: TRBV27

cdr3_aa: CSVERGGGAGNEQFF
v_call: TRBV29-1

cdr3_aa: CASGPGHGGQYF
v_call: TRBV12-5

cdr3_aa: CASSPTVTGYSYEQYF
v_call: TRBV7-9

cdr3_aa: CASSRQGDEAFF
v_call: TRBV18

cdr3_aa: CASSLGRGNQPQHF
v_call: TRBV7-2

cdr3_aa: CASSEWTDNSPLHF
v_call: TRBV25-1

cdr3_aa: CASSFDRAGGYTF
v_call: TRBV27

cdr3_aa: CASSWIPREPENEKLFF
v_call: TRBV5-1

cdr3_aa: CASSSLLGGQIGNTIYF
v_call: TRBV5-6

cdr3_aa: CASTPSVPGGYTF
v_call: TRBV7-9

cdr3_aa: CASSLAAGATEAFF
v_call: TRBV5-1

cdr3_aa: CASSLSTGGRYYGYTF
v_call: TRBV7-9

cdr3_aa: CASSDSQVGLGNQPQHF
v_call: TRBV6-1

cdr3_aa: CASSLRTGRDTEAFF
v_call: TRBV28

cdr3_aa: CASRSLAGGGETQYF
v_call: TRBV5-1

cdr3_aa: CASSLGQNTDTQYF
v_call: TRBV5-1

cdr3_aa: CASSPRRLTDTQYF
v_call: TRBV18

cdr3_aa: CASSLGQLGNQPQHF
v_call: TRBV28